These 16 T cell receptor beta chains were sequenced from one sample in a study of regulatory and conventional T cells in RAG deficiency. Conventional CD4+ T cells were sorted from blood as CD25-low CD127-high cells. Sequenced by immunoSEQ multiplex PCR; TCRdb stores in-frame clones only, minus some. Found here are about 1,400 clones, roughly 85% of them singletons; the top ten hold 6% to 8.5%. The sequenced sample consisted of CD4+ effector T cells sorted from blood. Receptors were obtained from a human donor with RAG deficiency presenting as severe combined immunodeficiency.

V gene TRBV27 combines with J gene TRBJ1-2; 8 bases fit TRBD1. There are 16 residues in the CDR3. Germline V gene lookup returns CDR1 MNHEY and CDR2 SMNVEV (reference sequence). V was pared by 6 bases and J by 2 bases, with 11 bases of the junction left unmatched. CDR3 loop: CASRFEPGQENYGYTF. CDR3 nucleotide sequence: TGTGCCAGCAGATTCGAACCGGGACAGGAAAACTATGGCTACACCTTC.

The genes are TRBV10-3 and TRBJ2-6, with TRBD2 matching 7 bases. The junction had 2 bases not matched to a gene; V was cut back by 3 bases and J by 0 bases. The CDR3 consists of 16 residues. Per the germline V gene, CDR1 is ENHRY and CDR2 is SYGVKD. The CDR3 nucleotides read TGTGCCATCAGTGAAGGGGAGGGCTCTGGGGCCAACGTCCTGACTTTC. Translation gives CAISEGEGSGANVLTF.

CDR3 in amino acids: CASSRTGEWSQHF. CDR3 in DNA: TGTGCCAGCAGCCGGACAGGGGAGTGGTCCCAGCATTTT. The chain employs TRBV7-2 and TRBJ1-5; 9 bases fit TRBD1. V lost 5 bases, J lost 11 bases, and 7 bases stayed unmatched. CDR1 and CDR2 from the germline V gene are SGHTA and FQGNSA. The CDR3 consists of 13 residues.

This sequence joins TRBV19 and TRBJ2-7, with D perhaps TRBD1 or TRBD2 (5 bases each). Deletions cut 7 bases from V and 3 bases from J, with 10 bases between. Germline assignment: CDR1 LNHDA and CDR2 SQIVND (reference sequence). This CDR3 region has 12 residues. CDR3 DNA sequence: TGTGCCAGTAACGAGAGGGGCTACGAGCAGTACTTC. Its translation: CASNERGYEQYF.

The chain employs TRBV18 and TRBJ1-3; maybe TRBD1 (5 bases). This CDR3 spans 16 amino acids. With 2 bases removed from V and 0 bases from J, the gap between germline ends came to 11 bases. Germline CDR1 is KGHSH and CDR2 is LQKENI. CDR3 DNA: TGTGCCAGCTCACCATGGGGGAGTAACTCTGGAAACACCATATATTTT. It yields the protein CASSPWGSNSGNTIYF.

On this clone: Distinct nucleotide sequences in the sample also encode this CDR3. The chain is built from TRBV27 and TRBJ1-6; D ambiguous. Germline V gene sequence: CDR1 MNHEY, CDR2 SMNVEV (reference sequence). Trimming left V 6 bases short and J 1 base short, with 7 bases between. This CDR3 has 14 amino acids. The CDR3 loop reads CASRRESYNSPLHF. CDR3 sequence (DNA): TGTGCCAGCAGGAGAGAATCCTATAATTCACCCCTCCACTTT.

The chain recombines TRBV29-1 with TRBJ2-3, with D possibly being TRBD1 (5 bases). The CDR3 sequence is 12 residues long. The germline CDR1 and CDR2 sequences are SQVTM and ANQGSEA. The ends were cut back, 3 bases at V and 3 bases at J, with 7 bases in the middle. CDR3 protein: CSVDKGTDTQYF. CDR3 sequence (DNA): TGCAGCGTTGATAAGGGGACAGATACGCAGTATTTT.

The chain carries TRBV10-1 and TRBJ1-6, with 7 bases matching TRBD1. With 3 bases clipped from V and 8 bases from J, the junction kept 10 bases outside the gene matches. The germline V gene has CDR1 WNHNN and CDR2 SYGVQD (reference sequence). This CDR3 spans 16 amino acids. CDR3 bases: TGCGCCAGCAGTGATTCAGGGGGATTAGTGGATTCACCCCTCCACTTT. Encoded protein: CASSDSGGLVDSPLHF.

The sample holds one count of this clone. This chain joins TRBV10-3 and TRBJ2-5; D perhaps matches TRBD2 (6 bases). Matching the DNA end better, TRBJ2-7 makes the J call doubtful. Per the germline V gene, CDR1 is ENHRY and CDR2 is SYGVKD. This CDR3 spans 15 amino acids. CDR3 protein: CAISEIGGPHYEQYF. The CDR3 DNA reads as TGTGCCATCAGTGAGATTGGAGGGCCACACTACGAGCAGTACTTC.

The rearrangement joins TRBV6-6 to TRBJ2-3; the D is unclear. Germline assignment: CDR1 MNHNY and CDR2 SVGAGI (reference sequence). Trimming removed 5 bases at V and 0 bases at J, with 3 bases between. There are 12 residues in the CDR3. CDR3 protein: CASSQSTDTQYF. For the CDR3, the DNA is TGTGCCAGCAGTCAGAGCACAGATACGCAGTATTTT.

The chain couples TRBV27 to TRBJ1-5; perhaps TRBD1 as D (6 bases). V shed 7 bases and J shed 0 bases, with 13 bases lying between them. This CDR3 region has 15 residues. Germline V CDR1 and CDR2: MNHEY, SMNVEV (reference sequence). DNA of the CDR3: TGTGCCAGCACCCCAGGGGCATATAGCAATCAGCCCCAGCATTTT. It is translated as CASTPGAYSNQPQHF.

V and J are TRBV6-6 and TRBJ1-1; no reliable D call. Germline assignment: CDR1 MNHNY and CDR2 SVGAGI (reference sequence). V was shortened by 4 bases and J by 5 bases, with 8 bases between the two germline ends. This CDR3 has 12 amino acids. The CDR3 coding sequence is TGTGCCAGCAGTTGGTCCGGAACTGAAGCTTTCTTT. It specifies CASSWSGTEAFF.

The V call is TRBV5-1, the J call TRBJ2-1; D remains unclear. Looked up from germline, CDR1 is SGHRS and CDR2 is YFSETQ. V gave up 0 bases and J gave up 0 bases, with 7 bases separating them. The CDR3 totals 15 residues. The CDR3 sequence is CASSLVASSYNEQFF. For the CDR3, the DNA is TGCGCCAGCAGCTTGGTTGCCAGCTCCTACAATGAGCAGTTCTTC.

This rearrangement joins TRBV2 to TRBJ1-1, with TRBD1 matching 9 bases. V was clipped by 6 bases and J by 4 bases; unmatched bases: 6. The CDR3 is 14 residues long. Germline V gene sequence: CDR1 SNHLY, CDR2 FYNNEI. In DNA, the CDR3 is TGTGCCAGCAGACAACAGGGGGCTAGCACTGAAGCTTTCTTT. This gives the protein CASRQQGASTEAFF.

This clone was picked up a small number of times. V and J are TRBV5-6 and TRBJ1-6; D gene ambiguous. V was trimmed by 4 bases and J by 9 bases, leaving 14 bases between them. In germline, CDR1 is SGHDT, CDR2 YYEEEE. This CDR3 has 14 amino acids. CDR3 sequence reads: CASSPFQIGSPLHF. The CDR3 region has the DNA TGTGCCAGCAGCCCATTCCAGATAGGTTCACCCCTCCACTTT.

This clone was seen a few times. The chain's CDR3 is CASSPINPYHGYTF. DNA for the CDR3: TGTGCCAGCAGCCCTATTAACCCCTACCATGGCTACACCTTC. The genes are TRBV6-5 and TRBJ1-2, with no clear D. Germline V gene data show CDR1 as MNHEY and CDR2 as SVGAGI. V lost 6 bases to trimming and J lost 6 bases, with 17 bases between them. The CDR3 contains 14 residues.